The source of this TCR beta chain is a study of T cells in Graves' hyperthyroidism and ophthalmopathy. Amplification of TCR beta CDR3 regions was performed using RNA transcripts as template. The HTBI primer set drove a first-round RT-PCR of the TCR CDR3. TCRdb reprocessed the multiplex PCR reads with MiXCR, giving one entry per CDR3 protein. The sample records about 720,000 distinct CDR3 sequences, about a sixth being singletons. The V end lost 6 bases, the J end lost 6 bases, and 20 bases lay between the germline ends. This CDR3 region has 15 residues. CDR1 is MDHEN and CDR2 is SYDVKM in the germline V gene. This clonotype was counted ten times or more. If no ophthalmopathy progression occurred within 18 months, Graves' hyperthyroidism was stable.

The specimen was blood. This sequence originates from a man aged 18 to 30 with Graves' hyperthyroidism. The rearrangement joins TRBV28 to TRBJ1-1; D is perhaps TRBD1 (6 bases). CDR3 nucleotide sequence: TGTGCCAGCAGGGAATATACAGGGCCTGGCGCTGAAGCTTTCTTT. Translation: CASREYTGPGAEAFF.